The rows below give T cell receptor beta chains drawn from one sample of a study of tumor and adjacent non-tumor tissue in lung cancer. TCRdb re-called the multiplex PCR reads with MiXCR, one entry per CDR3 protein. In the table there are 80,000 to 100,000 distinct CDR3 sequences, 80% of which are singletons. The sample consisted of distant non-tumor lung tissue. The source is a man between 60 and 70 years old with small cell lung cancer. Both conserved end residues are part of each CDR3. The order of the fields is V gene, clone size, D gene, J gene, CDR3 DNA, CDR3 protein. D genes are given only for firm matches. Clone sizes are given selectively: once, few, many, or a class where the clone is expanded.

v_gene: TRBV11-2; abundance: -; d_gene: TRBD1; j_gene: TRBJ2-1; CDR3nt: TGTGTCAGCAGCTTAGCTCGGTCCCCGGACAGGGTTATGAATGAGCACTTCTTC; CDR3aa: CVSSLARSPDRVMNEHFF
v_gene: TRBV4-1; abundance: -; d_gene: TRBD1; j_gene: TRBJ1-2; CDR3nt: TGTGCCAGCAGCCACGAAGAAAAGCAGGGGGCCCACTACGGCTACACCTTC; CDR3aa: CASSHEEKQGAHYGYTF
v_gene: TRBV6-6; abundance: -; d_gene: -; j_gene: TRBJ2-7; CDR3nt: TGTGCCAGTCACAGGGTGTGGCCGACCAAGCAATACTTC; CDR3aa: CASHRVWPTKQYF
v_gene: TRBV15; abundance: once; d_gene: TRBD1; j_gene: TRBJ2-1; CDR3nt: TGTGCCACCAGGAGGGACAGGGGGTCCTACAATGAGCAGTTCTTC; CDR3aa: CATRRDRGSYNEQFF
v_gene: TRBV20-1; abundance: many; d_gene: TRBD1; j_gene: TRBJ2-5; CDR3nt: TGCAGCGCCAGGACAGGATATTCCGAGACCCAGTACTTC; CDR3aa: CSARTGYSETQYF
v_gene: TRBV6-5; abundance: -; d_gene: TRBD2; j_gene: TRBJ2-1; CDR3nt: TGTGCCAGCAATAACTCGATCTGGGGACTAGCGGATAATGAGCAGTTCTTC; CDR3aa: CASNNSIWGLADNEQFF
v_gene: TRBV20-1; abundance: -; d_gene: TRBD2; j_gene: TRBJ2-3; CDR3nt: TGCAGTGCTAGGGCTACTAGCGGGAGTTGGACAGATATGCAGTATTTT; CDR3aa: CSARATSGSWTDMQYF
v_gene: TRBV6-5; abundance: -; d_gene: -; j_gene: TRBJ2-1; CDR3nt: TGTGCCATCAGTTACTCTGGGGAAGTGGTTAATGAGCAGTTCTTC; CDR3aa: CAISYSGEVVNEQFF
v_gene: TRBV2; abundance: -; d_gene: TRBD1; j_gene: TRBJ2-2; CDR3nt: TGTGCCACCCAATCAGGGACAGAGAGGGCCGAGGAGCTGTTTTTT; CDR3aa: CATQSGTERAEELFF
v_gene: TRBV6-5; abundance: -; d_gene: -; j_gene: TRBJ1-4; CDR3nt: TGTGCCAACGGCCGGTTGAATGAAAAACTGTTTTTT; CDR3aa: CANGRLNEKLFF
v_gene: TRBV5-4; abundance: -; d_gene: TRBD2; j_gene: TRBJ2-1; CDR3nt: TGTGCCTACGACCAGCGGGAGGTCAATGAGCAGTCCTTC; CDR3aa: CAYDQREVNEQSF
v_gene: TRBV5-4; abundance: many; d_gene: -; j_gene: TRBJ2-2; CDR3nt: TGTGCTATGGGGGGGCTAGCGGCAGGCACCGGGGAGCTGTTTTTT; CDR3aa: CAMGGLAAGTGELFF
v_gene: TRBV12-3/TRBV12-4; abundance: -; d_gene: TRBD1; j_gene: TRBJ1-6; CDR3nt: TGTGCCAGCAGACCGACAGGGCAAGGATCACCACTCCACTTT; CDR3aa: CASRPTGQGSPLHF
v_gene: TRBV20-1; abundance: -; d_gene: -; j_gene: TRBJ2-3; CDR3nt: TGCAGTGCTAGTGGGTGGAGATACACAGATACGCAGAATTTT; CDR3aa: CSASGWRYTDTQNF
v_gene: TRBV20-1; abundance: -; d_gene: -; j_gene: TRBJ1-5; CDR3nt: TGCAGTACTAGAGCACAGGTGGACCAGCCCCAGCATTTT; CDR3aa: CSTRAQVDQPQHF
v_gene: TRBV11-3; abundance: -; d_gene: -; j_gene: TRBJ2-1; CDR3nt: TGTGCCAGCAGCATAAAGAATGACGACGAGCAGTTCTTC; CDR3aa: CASSIKNDDEQFF
v_gene: TRBV6-5; abundance: medium-sized; d_gene: TRBD1; j_gene: TRBJ2-1; CDR3nt: TGTGCCAGCAGTACAGGGGACTCCTACAATGAGCAGTTCTTC; CDR3aa: CASSTGDSYNEQFF
v_gene: TRBV29-1; abundance: -; d_gene: TRBD1; j_gene: TRBJ2-7; CDR3nt: TGCAGGGTTGGGACAGGACCGGGAATCGAGCAGTACTTT; CDR3aa: CRVGTGPGIEQYF
v_gene: TRBV13; abundance: once; d_gene: TRBD2; j_gene: TRBJ2-3; CDR3nt: TGTGCTAACAGCCCTAGCGGGCTAAGCACAGATACGCAGTATTTT; CDR3aa: CANSPSGLSTDTQYF
v_gene: TRBV4-2; abundance: -; d_gene: -; j_gene: TRBJ2-6; CDR3nt: TGTGCCAGCAGTTGGGACAACTCTGGGGCCAACGTCCTGACTTTC; CDR3aa: CASSWDNSGANVLTF
v_gene: TRBV6-2/TRBV6-3; abundance: -; d_gene: TRBD2; j_gene: TRBJ2-3; CDR3nt: TGTGCCAGCAGTTACGGGACTAGTGGGAGACTCGAGGATACGCAGTATTTT; CDR3aa: CASSYGTSGRLEDTQYF
v_gene: TRBV6-6; abundance: -; d_gene: TRBD2; j_gene: TRBJ2-2; CDR3nt: TGTGCCAGAAGTTATAGCGGGGGGGACACCGGGGAGCTGTTTTTT; CDR3aa: CARSYSGGDTGELFF
v_gene: TRBV11-2; abundance: medium-sized; d_gene: -; j_gene: TRBJ2-7; CDR3nt: TGTGCCAGCAGCTTAGAAATAGGAGGGTACGAGCAGTACTTC; CDR3aa: CASSLEIGGYEQYF
v_gene: TRBV5-5; abundance: many; d_gene: TRBD1; j_gene: TRBJ1-5; CDR3nt: TGTGCCAGCAGCTTGGAGGGGCAGGGGGGTAATCAGCCCCAGCATTTT; CDR3aa: CASSLEGQGGNQPQHF
v_gene: TRBV11-3; abundance: -; d_gene: -; j_gene: TRBJ2-7; CDR3nt: TGTGCCACCAGCTTAACCGGGTACGAGCAGTACTTT; CDR3aa: CATSLTGYEQYF
v_gene: TRBV6-2/TRBV6-3; abundance: few; d_gene: -; j_gene: TRBJ2-7; CDR3nt: TGTGCCAGCAGTTACGCCCGAGGGGGAATTTACGGGCAGTACTTC; CDR3aa: CASSYARGGIYGQYF
v_gene: TRBV5-1; abundance: -; d_gene: -; j_gene: TRBJ1-4; CDR3nt: TGCGCCAGCAGCCGGGGACACCCGGAAAAACTGTTTTTT; CDR3aa: CASSRGHPEKLFF